The T cell receptor beta chain described here comes from a study of T-cell memory formation after mild COVID-19 (dated by TCRdb to the early 2020s). With respect to the entire study: TCR sequence clusters from the two donors were found to be largely donor specific. T-cell clones expanding and contracting after mild COVID-19 in two donors were tracked by longitudinal TCRalpha and TCRbeta repertoire sequencing. The cohort comprised two young, previously healthy adult volunteers, one female and one male. On the study overall, not on this receptor specifically: Contracting CD4+ clones were found mainly in CM and EM memory subsets, while CD8+ clones were enriched in EMRA. Whether the second-wave clones peaking on day 37 were SARS-CoV-2 specific was not confirmed. Some responding clones were detected in pre-infection memory, which suggested that pre-existing cross-reactive memory T cells had joined the SARS-CoV-2 response. From day 15 to 85, contracting clones showed balanced CD4/CD8 phenotypes, whereas a second wave of clones that expanded from day 15 to 37 leaned towards CD4+. The study included only a couple of mild cases, and larger cohorts that include severe cases with pre-infection samples were judged to be necessary.

Worth noting for this clonotype: Its antigen remains undetermined. Base qualities are not provided; no much larger clone lies one nucleotide away.

Data came from an Illumina NovaSeq 6000. cDNA libraries for TCRalpha and TCRbeta were prepared by 5'RACE using constant-segment primers, with sample barcodes and unique molecular identifiers added. RNA was extracted from every sample with Trizol reagent. Library amplification was performed in two PCR steps, and a second sample barcode and Illumina TruSeq adapters were introduced in the second step. Sequencing of the libraries was done on an Illumina NovaSeq, producing 2 x 150 bp paired-end reads. In the paper's pipeline: The reads were demultiplexed and collapsed into UMI-guided consensus sequences using migec v1.2.7. Using mixcr v2.1.11, the UMI consensuses were aligned to TRA and TRB V and J templates and assembled into clonotypes. Clonotypes were classified as expanded or contracted when called significant by both edgeR and NoisET, with noise models trained on biological replicates. edgeR calls used a false discovery rate-adjusted p below 0.01 and a log2 fold-change threshold of 1. PCA with hierarchical clustering of max-normalized trajectories of the 1000 most abundant clonotypes was used as exploratory dynamics analysis. The CD4 or CD8 phenotype of responding clones was assigned using the separately sequenced CD4+ and CD8+ repertoires. In TCRdb, the public reads were trimmed at Q25 with fastp and aligned with MiXCR, with productive beta chains retained. Each entry is one CDR3 protein sequence, shown with its most common DNA and genes. These V and J calls derive from TCRdb rather than the authors' analysis. The table for this sample lists 250,000 or so distinct CDR3 sequences; about a sixth of them were counted only once. The top ten hold roughly 23% of the sample.

PBMCs were isolated by Ficoll-Paque density gradient centrifugation. The clonotype was recovered from a young man who had mild COVID-19 (a few samples of this study predate the infection). The sample titles of this study are shuffled in the database, so cell type and time point are left out; the donor was told from shared clones. Sample: PBMCs or a T cell subset sorted from them (not recorded which).

The nucleotide sequence is TGTGCCAGCACCGTTGGGGGCGGCTATGGCTACACCTTC. This sequence encodes CASTVGGGYGYTF. The chain is encoded by TRBV11-2 joined to TRBJ1-2, with a tentative D gene TRBD1 over 6 matching bases. The CDR3 spans 13 residues, from the cysteine through the phenylalanine. The sequence is cut down to CDR3 DNA, 39 bases in frame from base 1. Based on the germline V gene, the CDR1 and CDR2 sequences are SGHAT and FQNNGV. Cut back by 7 bases and 4 bases, the V and J ends lie 13 bases apart.